The clone carrying this T cell receptor (beta chain) showed up many times. The source of the sample is a study of T cells in Graves' hyperthyroidism and ophthalmopathy. The investigators amplified TCR beta CDR3 regions from RNA transcripts. When the TCR CDR3 underwent first-round RT-PCR, the HTBI primer set was used. TCRdb redid the calling of the multiplex PCR reads with MiXCR, one entry per CDR3 protein. The sample yields fewer than 250,000 distinct CDR3 sequences, 17% seen once. V gave up 4 bases and J gave up 1 base, with 9 bases separating them. This CDR3 is 13 amino acids long. Germline V gene lookup returns CDR1 SQVTM and CDR2 ANQGSEA.

The sequence was obtained from a man aged 50-59 years with Graves' hyperthyroidism. The genes are TRBV29-1 and TRBJ2-3; no definite D call. Sequenced sample: blood. In DNA form, the CDR3 reads TGCAGCGTTGTTCCGTTAGGCACAGATACGCAGTATTTT. It is translated as CSVVPLGTDTQYF.